The source of this T cell receptor (beta chain) is a study of blood T cell repertoires in COVID-19. Across the whole study: Material from acute and convalescent COVID-19 was sourced from the United States, Italy and Spain. The analysed material was cDNA or gDNA that came from T cells, B-cell-depleted T cells, or PBMCs.

Germline CDR1 DFQATT, CDR2 SNEGSKA (reference sequence). The length of the CDR3 is 14 residues. Losses at the gene ends were 3 bases for V and 6 bases for J; bases not matched to a gene: 10. In the original processing: Amplification of reference gene primers was used by the study to estimate nucleated cell counts. Measured with immunoSEQ multiplex PCR; TCRdb has only the in-frame clones, and not every one. V and J calls and clone size are as listed in that table; D and trimming were resolved from the DNA. The sample shows hundreds of thousands of clones, just over 85% of them seen only once. This rearrangement joins TRBV20-1 to TRBJ2-7; 8 nucleotides align to TRBD1. Sequenced: peripheral blood. This TCR derives from a young woman with active or convalescent COVID-19. CDR3 DNA: TGCAGTGCTAGTCCCCCAGGGGGCGCAACCGAGCAGTACTTC. Protein product: CSASPPGGATEQYF.